This T cell receptor beta chain was recorded in a study of T cells in Graves' hyperthyroidism and ophthalmopathy. Findings and limits, study-wide: Most expanded thyroid clonotypes above 0.001 recurred in blood. The model's output predicted ophthalmopathy at a median of around 7 months prior to onset.

This clonotype was observed a few times. Its antigen is currently unknown. Over 18 months, lack of ophthalmopathy progression marked Graves' hyperthyroidism as stable. The hyperthyroidism was newly diagnosed and had lasted under 2 months; the patients were aged 18 to 65. From RNA transcripts, TCR beta CDR3 regions were amplified. The study used the HTBI primer set for a first-round RT-PCR of the TCR CDR3. TCRdb redid the calling of the multiplex PCR reads with MiXCR, one entry per CDR3 protein. The sample includes roughly 570,000 distinct CDR3 sequences, approximately 44% of them seen just once. CDR3 length: 16 residues. V trimming: 4 bases; J trimming: 6 bases; junction bases outside the gene matches: 10. Germline V CDR1 and CDR2: SGHVS, FQNEAQ.

V is TRBV7-8 and J is TRBJ2-1; TRBD1 matches 9 bases. This receptor was taken from a woman younger than 35 with Graves' hyperthyroidism. Sequencing was performed on peripheral blood or thyroid tissue (not recorded which). This chain's CDR3 is CASSSPGQGSGNEQFF. The CDR3 DNA sequence: TGTGCCAGCAGCTCGCCGGGACAGGGCTCGGGCAATGAGCAGTTCTTC.